A selection of T cell receptor beta chains follows, all from one sample in a study of control samples from healthy donors and cancer patients. Sequenced by immunoSEQ multiplex PCR; TCRdb stores in-frame clones only, minus some. The sample yields approximately 82,000 clones, 80% to 90% seen once. Material for sequencing was blood. The source is a man over 45 in good health. CDR3s include the opening cysteine and the closing phenylalanine or tryptophan. A D gene is named only where the DNA matches it firmly. For some rows the clone size is stated as once, few or many, or as a class when expanded; others skip it.

J gene,V gene,D gene,clone size,CDR3 protein,CDR3 DNA
TRBJ1-1,TRBV3-1/TRBV3-2,TRBD1,NA,CASSPGTGDIRDTEAFF,TGTGCCAGCAGCCCAGGGACAGGAGACATTAGGGACACTGAAGCTTTCTTT
TRBJ2-4,TRBV4-2,NA,NA,CASSQDAGDGTKNIQYF,TGTGCCAGCAGCCAAGATGCAGGGGACGGGACCAAAAACATTCAGTACTTC
TRBJ1-5,TRBV28,TRBD1,NA,CASSPGSGQGHQPQHF,TGTGCCAGCAGTCCCGGGTCGGGACAGGGACATCAGCCCCAGCATTTT
TRBJ2-5,TRBV11-3,NA,NA,CASSFQQETQYF,TGTGCCAGCAGCTTCCAGCAAGAGACCCAGTACTTC
TRBJ2-1,TRBV19,NA,NA,CASSWTEYNEQFF,TGTGCCAGTAGTTGGACAGAATACAATGAGCAGTTCTTC
TRBJ1-1,TRBV11-2,NA,once,CASSLPLGPPGGITEAFF,TGTGCCAGCAGCTTACCTCTGGGGCCCCCCGGGGGGATCACTGAAGCTTTCTTT
TRBJ2-2,TRBV9,NA,NA,CASSVETVSGELFF,TGTGCCAGCAGCGTAGAAACAGTGTCCGGGGAGCTGTTTTTT
TRBJ2-1,TRBV7-8,NA,once,CASSLVPEREFF,TGTGCCAGCAGCTTAGTACCCGAGCGAGAGTTCTTC
TRBJ1-5,TRBV6-6,NA,once,CASSYLGLQPQHF,TGTGCCAGCAGTTATTTGGGACTCCAGCCCCAGCATTTT
TRBJ1-2,TRBV30,NA,NA,CAWTDGYGYTF,TGTGCCTGGACGGACGGCTATGGCTACACCTTC
TRBJ2-7,TRBV6-1,NA,NA,CASSEWGLIYEQYF,TGTGCCAGCAGTGAATGGGGCCTTATATACGAGCAGTACTTC
TRBJ2-7,TRBV6-2/TRBV6-3,TRBD1,few,CASSTGGYEQYF,TGTGCCAGCAGTACAGGGGGCTACGAGCAGTACTTC
TRBJ1-4,TRBV21-1,NA,NA,CASSKDRVWEKLFF,TGTGCCAGCAGCAAAGATAGGGTTTGGGAAAAACTGTTTTTT
TRBJ2-4,TRBV2,NA,NA,CASSPLWGTKNIQYF,TGTGCCAGCAGCCCCCTGTGGGGGACCAAAAACATTCAGTACTTC
TRBJ2-1,TRBV7-9,NA,NA,CASSPTRAPDEQFF,TGTGCCAGCAGCCCAACCCGGGCCCCGGATGAGCAGTTCTTC
TRBJ1-5,TRBV6-5,NA,NA,CASMREGLQPQHF,TGTGCCAGCATGAGGGAGGGGCTTCAGCCCCAGCATTTT
TRBJ2-3,TRBV9,NA,NA,CASSVVVGTDTQYF,TGTGCCAGCAGCGTAGTTGTGGGGACAGATACGCAGTATTTT
TRBJ2-7,TRBV7-2,TRBD2,NA,CASSIQPGLVNSEQYF,TGTGCCAGCAGCATCCAACCGGGACTAGTGAATAGCGAGCAGTACTTC
TRBJ1-1,TRBV10-1,NA,NA,CARQNTEAFF,TGCGCCAGACAGAACACTGAAGCTTTCTTT
TRBJ1-2,TRBV10-3,NA,once,CAISEPHELGYGYTF,TGTGCCATCAGTGAACCCCACGAGTTGGGGTATGGCTACACCTTC
TRBJ1-2,TRBV2,TRBD1,NA,CASRDPGGGYYGYTF,TGTGCCAGCAGGGACCCAGGGGGCGGTTACTATGGCTACACCTTC
TRBJ2-1,TRBV13,NA,NA,CASSRKLPPSDEQFF,TGTGCCAGCAGTCGGAAACTACCCCCTAGCGATGAGCAGTTCTTC
TRBJ2-2,TRBV24-1,TRBD2,NA,CATSDSGLAEDGELFF,TGTGCCACCAGTGATTCGGGACTAGCGGAGGACGGGGAGCTGTTTTTT
TRBJ2-3,TRBV11-3,NA,NA,CASSLEEADTQYF,TGTGCCAGCAGCTTAGAAGAGGCAGATACGCAGTATTTT
TRBJ1-5,TRBV7-2,NA,NA,CASSLSGMGYQPQHF,TGTGCCAGCAGCTTATCGGGCATGGGGTATCAGCCCCAGCATTTT
TRBJ2-2,TRBV5-1,TRBD1,NA,CASSLEYRGTTGELFF,TGCGCCAGCAGCTTGGAATACAGGGGTACTACCGGGGAGCTGTTTTTT
TRBJ1-5,TRBV7-2,NA,NA,CASSSQGQPQHF,TGTGCCAGCAGCTCACAGGGACAGCCCCAGCATTTT
TRBJ2-7,TRBV5-8,TRBD1,NA,CASISRTGLEQYF,TGTGCCAGCATATCTAGGACAGGGTTAGAGCAGTACTTC
TRBJ1-5,TRBV12-5,TRBD1,few,CASGLLNSGQGRFGGNQPQHF,TGTGCTAGTGGTTTGCTCAACTCAGGACAGGGGAGGTTTGGGGGCAATCAGCCCCAGCATTTT
TRBJ2-5,TRBV24-1,NA,NA,CATSDPRGSGETQYF,TGTGCCACCAGTGATCCGAGGGGCAGCGGGGAGACCCAGTACTTC
TRBJ1-6,TRBV9,TRBD1,few,CASSPGTGGSNSPLHF,TGTGCCAGCAGCCCCGGGACAGGGGGCTCTAATTCACCCCTCCACTTT
TRBJ1-1,TRBV19,NA,NA,CASSVGIGTEAFF,TGTGCCAGTAGTGTGGGTATCGGCACTGAAGCTTTCTTT
TRBJ2-2,TRBV27,NA,NA,CASSFNYFPNTGELFF,TGTGCCAGCAGTTTTAATTACTTCCCAAACACCGGGGAGCTGTTTTTT
TRBJ2-3,TRBV4-3,TRBD1,NA,CASSRSGGADTQYF,TGCGCCAGCAGCCGCTCAGGGGGCGCAGATACGCAGTATTTT
TRBJ1-6,TRBV5-5,NA,NA,CASSPLVGGGYSPLHF,TGTGCCAGCAGCCCTTTGGTGGGAGGTGGTTATTCACCCCTCCACTTT
TRBJ2-5,TRBV6-6,NA,NA,CASSYLGTNQETQYF,TGTGCCAGCAGTTACCTGGGGACAAACCAAGAGACCCAGTACTTC
TRBJ1-2,TRBV5-1,NA,NA,CASRVGANYGYTF,TGCGCCAGCAGGGTAGGGGCCAACTATGGCTACACCTTC
TRBJ2-7,TRBV7-2,NA,NA,CASSPSGLSSYEQYF,TGTGCCAGCAGCCCCAGTGGACTTAGCTCCTACGAGCAGTACTTC
TRBJ1-2,TRBV18,NA,NA,CASSPGLFDYGYTF,TGTGCCAGCTCACCCGGGCTTTTCGACTATGGCTACACCTTC
TRBJ1-5,TRBV6-1,NA,NA,CASSEAGGWGQPQHF,TGTGCCAGCAGTGAAGCTGGAGGGTGGGGTCAGCCCCAGCATTTT